This TCR beta chain was sequenced for a study of neurological immune-mediated disorders. Template-switch 5'RACE cDNA synthesis added a 10-nucleotide unique molecular identifier. From the 5' RACE reads, TCRdb called clonotypes with MiXCR, one entry per CDR3 protein. The sample holds 45,000 to 65,000 distinct CDR3 sequences, 4.2% seen once. Findings and limits, study-wide: Neither clinical nor MRI features were associated with the multiple sclerosis repertoire cluster.

The V end was cut by 9 bases, the J end by 0 bases, with 14 bases between. The CDR3 contains 15 residues. Germline V lookup: CDR1 SGHTA, CDR2 FQGNSA. About this clonotype itself: Antigen specificity is unknown.

This clonotype was sampled from a man aged 45-60 years with multiple sclerosis. The rearrangement joins TRBV7-2 to TRBJ2-2; no definite D call. The sample consisted of PBMCs. CDR3 amino acids: CARSLGLTNTGELFF. The CDR3 DNA is TGTGCCAGAAGCCTAGGGCTAACGAACACCGGGGAGCTGTTTTTT.